A selection of T cell receptor beta chains follows, all from one sample in a study of blood T cell repertoires in COVID-19. The repertoire was sequenced with immunoSEQ multiplex PCR; TCRdb's copy has only in-frame clones and lacks some. In the table there are over 10,000 clones, around 78% of which are singletons. The specimen was peripheral blood. These receptors were collected from a human donor in a cohort sampled during active COVID-19. CDR3s include the opening cysteine and the closing phenylalanine or tryptophan. The order of the fields is clone size, J gene, D gene, V gene, CDR3 protein, CDR3 DNA. The D gene is left open where the match is weak. Size tells how often a clone was seen (once, few, many) or the class of an expanded clone, and some rows leave it out.

clone size: .
J gene: TRBJ2-6
D gene: .
V gene: TRBV5-4
CDR3 protein: CASSPRGASGANVLTF
CDR3 DNA: TGTGCCAGCAGCCCCCGGGGAGCCTCTGGGGCCAACGTCCTGACTTTC

clone size: .
J gene: TRBJ2-4
D gene: .
V gene: TRBV7-2
CDR3 protein: CASSPRTVDIQYF
CDR3 DNA: TGTGCCAGCAGCCCCCGGACAGTCGACATTCAGTACTTC

clone size: once
J gene: TRBJ2-7
D gene: TRBD2
V gene: TRBV18
CDR3 protein: CASSPPGLVYEQYF
CDR3 DNA: TGTGCCAGCTCACCCCCGGGACTAGTCTACGAGCAGTACTTC

clone size: .
J gene: TRBJ2-5
D gene: .
V gene: TRBV7-9
CDR3 protein: CASSLRAVGGAETQYF
CDR3 DNA: TGTGCCAGCAGCTTAAGGGCGGTGGGGGGAGCGGAGACCCAGTACTTC

clone size: .
J gene: TRBJ1-4
D gene: TRBD1
V gene: TRBV5-1
CDR3 protein: CASSAGTGDEKLFF
CDR3 DNA: TGCGCCAGCAGCGCCGGGACAGGGGACGAAAAACTGTTTTTT

clone size: .
J gene: TRBJ1-1
D gene: .
V gene: TRBV3-1/TRBV3-2
CDR3 protein: CASSQGRAGLNTEAFF
CDR3 DNA: TGTGCCAGCAGCCAGGGCAGGGCAGGTTTAAACACTGAAGCTTTCTTT

clone size: once
J gene: TRBJ2-2
D gene: .
V gene: TRBV3-1/TRBV3-2
CDR3 protein: CASSRVAGAGTGELFF
CDR3 DNA: TGTGCCAGCAGCCGGGTCGCAGGGGCGGGCACCGGGGAGCTGTTTTTT

clone size: .
J gene: TRBJ2-3
D gene: .
V gene: TRBV6-5
CDR3 protein: CASTGVSARTDTQYF
CDR3 DNA: TGTGCCAGCACCGGAGTTTCGGCCCGAACAGATACGCAGTATTTT

clone size: .
J gene: TRBJ1-3
D gene: .
V gene: TRBV19
CDR3 protein: CASTPGGGGIGDTIYF
CDR3 DNA: TGTGCCAGTACCCCCGGAGGCGGAGGGATCGGGGACACCATATATTTT

clone size: once
J gene: TRBJ2-7
D gene: .
V gene: TRBV5-4
CDR3 protein: CASSLREGDYEQYF
CDR3 DNA: TGTGCCAGCAGCTTACGCGAGGGCGACTACGAGCAGTACTTC

clone size: .
J gene: TRBJ1-2
D gene: .
V gene: TRBV3-1/TRBV3-2
CDR3 protein: CASSQPGGYGYTF
CDR3 DNA: TGTGCCAGCAGCCAGCCGGGGGGCTATGGCTACACCTTC

clone size: .
J gene: TRBJ2-1
D gene: .
V gene: TRBV4-2
CDR3 protein: CASSQDALGTREQFF
CDR3 DNA: TGTGCCAGCAGCCAAGACGCTCTCGGTACTAGGGAGCAGTTCTTC

clone size: few
J gene: TRBJ1-1
D gene: TRBD1
V gene: TRBV4-3
CDR3 protein: CASSQVPTGANTEAFF
CDR3 DNA: TGCGCCAGCAGCCAAGTTCCGACAGGGGCGAACACTGAAGCTTTCTTT

clone size: .
J gene: TRBJ2-3
D gene: TRBD2
V gene: TRBV5-4
CDR3 protein: CASSLKTSVSTDTQYF
CDR3 DNA: TGTGCCAGCAGCTTGAAAACTAGCGTTAGCACAGATACGCAGTATTTT

clone size: .
J gene: TRBJ2-5
D gene: .
V gene: TRBV12-3/TRBV12-4
CDR3 protein: CASSLTGLETQYF
CDR3 DNA: TGTGCCAGCAGTTTAACAGGGCTGGAGACCCAGTACTTC

clone size: .
J gene: TRBJ2-4
D gene: .
V gene: TRBV6-5
CDR3 protein: CASRSNRENIQYF
CDR3 DNA: TGTGCCAGCAGATCAAACAGGGAAAACATTCAGTACTTC

clone size: .
J gene: TRBJ1-2
D gene: .
V gene: TRBV6-5
CDR3 protein: CASRLDMDYGYTF
CDR3 DNA: TGTGCCAGCAGATTAGACATGGACTATGGCTACACCTTC

clone size: .
J gene: TRBJ1-1
D gene: .
V gene: TRBV5-1
CDR3 protein: CASSLAGMNTEAFF
CDR3 DNA: TGCGCCAGCAGCTTGGCAGGAATGAACACTGAAGCTTTCTTT

clone size: .
J gene: TRBJ1-1
D gene: .
V gene: TRBV2
CDR3 protein: CASSVVMNTEAFF
CDR3 DNA: TGTGCCAGCAGTGTAGTAATGAACACTGAAGCTTTCTTT

clone size: .
J gene: TRBJ2-1
D gene: .
V gene: TRBV7-3
CDR3 protein: CASRSPTGEGNYNEQFF
CDR3 DNA: TGTGCCAGCAGAAGCCCGACAGGGGAGGGAAACTACAATGAGCAGTTCTTC

clone size: few
J gene: TRBJ1-3
D gene: .
V gene: TRBV11-2
CDR3 protein: CASSFAGGNTIYF
CDR3 DNA: TGTGCCAGCAGCTTTGCAGGAGGAAACACCATATATTTT

clone size: .
J gene: TRBJ2-5
D gene: .
V gene: TRBV11-2
CDR3 protein: CASSLFSGLRGETQYF
CDR3 DNA: TGTGCCAGCAGCTTATTTTCGGGACTTAGGGGTGAGACCCAGTACTTC

clone size: .
J gene: TRBJ1-4
D gene: .
V gene: TRBV5-1
CDR3 protein: CASRLDSNNEKLFF
CDR3 DNA: TGCGCCAGCAGATTAGACAGTAATAATGAAAAACTGTTTTTT

clone size: .
J gene: TRBJ1-1
D gene: .
V gene: TRBV4-3
CDR3 protein: CASSQGGGGTEAFF
CDR3 DNA: TGCGCCAGCAGCCAAGGCGGGGGGGGCACTGAAGCTTTCTTT

clone size: .
J gene: TRBJ2-1
D gene: TRBD2
V gene: TRBV9
CDR3 protein: CASSKTSGEVNEQFF
CDR3 DNA: TGTGCCAGCAGCAAGACTAGCGGGGAGGTCAATGAGCAGTTCTTC

clone size: .
J gene: TRBJ1-5
D gene: .
V gene: TRBV6-1
CDR3 protein: CASTPQEGVFQPQHF
CDR3 DNA: TGTGCCAGCACCCCCCAGGAGGGCGTCTTTCAGCCCCAGCATTTT

clone size: .
J gene: TRBJ2-4
D gene: .
V gene: TRBV27
CDR3 protein: CASSLSTAAKNIQYF
CDR3 DNA: TGTGCCAGCAGCTTATCTACAGCAGCCAAAAACATTCAGTACTTC

clone size: .
J gene: TRBJ1-2
D gene: TRBD1
V gene: TRBV3-1/TRBV3-2
CDR3 protein: CASRPLDRGEGYTF
CDR3 DNA: TGTGCCAGCAGACCACTGGACAGGGGAGAAGGCTACACCTTC

clone size: .
J gene: TRBJ2-3
D gene: TRBD2
V gene: TRBV3-1/TRBV3-2
CDR3 protein: CASSRIAGGLDTQYF
CDR3 DNA: TGTGCCAGCAGCCGTATAGCGGGGGGGCTGGATACGCAGTATTTT

clone size: .
J gene: TRBJ2-2
D gene: TRBD2
V gene: TRBV7-8
CDR3 protein: CASSLEGSGGVHTGELFF
CDR3 DNA: TGTGCCAGCAGCTTAGAAGGCAGCGGGGGGGTTCACACCGGGGAGCTGTTTTTT

clone size: .
J gene: TRBJ2-1
D gene: TRBD2
V gene: TRBV7-6
CDR3 protein: CASSFQSGGSYNEQFF
CDR3 DNA: TGTGCCAGCAGCTTCCAAAGCGGGGGCTCCTACAATGAGCAGTTCTTC

clone size: .
J gene: TRBJ1-1
D gene: .
V gene: TRBV6-5
CDR3 protein: CASRRTPNTEAFF
CDR3 DNA: TGTGCCAGCAGGCGGACACCCAACACTGAAGCTTTCTTT

clone size: .
J gene: TRBJ1-1
D gene: TRBD1
V gene: TRBV19
CDR3 protein: CASSETGGREAFF
CDR3 DNA: TGTGCCAGTAGCGAGACAGGGGGACGTGAAGCTTTCTTT

clone size: .
J gene: TRBJ1-4
D gene: .
V gene: TRBV30
CDR3 protein: CAWSRTGPSEKLFF
CDR3 DNA: TGTGCCTGGAGTAGAACAGGGCCTAGTGAAAAACTGTTTTTT

clone size: .
J gene: TRBJ2-3
D gene: .
V gene: TRBV11-2
CDR3 protein: CASSFTTGDTQYF
CDR3 DNA: TGTGCCAGCAGCTTCACGACAGGAGATACGCAGTATTTT

clone size: .
J gene: TRBJ2-7
D gene: .
V gene: TRBV3-1/TRBV3-2
CDR3 protein: CASSQQQGPRDEQYF
CDR3 DNA: TGTGCCAGCAGCCAACAACAGGGCCCACGGGACGAGCAGTACTTC

clone size: .
J gene: TRBJ2-1
D gene: .
V gene: TRBV5-1
CDR3 protein: CASSLKEVKGGYNEQFF
CDR3 DNA: TGCGCCAGCAGCTTGAAGGAGGTAAAGGGTGGGTACAATGAGCAGTTCTTC

clone size: .
J gene: TRBJ2-3
D gene: .
V gene: TRBV9
CDR3 protein: CASSGGSRFRLTDTQYF
CDR3 DNA: TGTGCCAGCAGCGGGGGATCGAGGTTTAGACTAACAGATACGCAGTATTTT

clone size: .
J gene: TRBJ1-2
D gene: .
V gene: TRBV7-8
CDR3 protein: CASSSRQDYGYTF
CDR3 DNA: TGTGCCAGCAGCTCCCGTCAGGACTATGGCTACACCTTC

clone size: .
J gene: TRBJ2-7
D gene: .
V gene: TRBV12-3/TRBV12-4
CDR3 protein: CASRQGSSYEQYF
CDR3 DNA: TGTGCCAGCAGACAGGGTTCCTCCTACGAGCAGTACTTC

clone size: .
J gene: TRBJ1-5
D gene: TRBD1
V gene: TRBV5-1
CDR3 protein: CASSRSDRVGDQPQHF
CDR3 DNA: TGCGCCAGCAGCCGTTCGGACAGGGTGGGGGATCAGCCCCAGCATTTT

clone size: .
J gene: TRBJ1-2
D gene: .
V gene: TRBV4-1
CDR3 protein: CASSQEHRDYGYTF
CDR3 DNA: TGCGCCAGCAGCCAAGAACACAGGGACTATGGCTACACCTTC